This TCR beta chain was sequenced during a study of human T cells and chemical hapten exposure. Time point of the sample: pre-sensitization, week 0. Noted treatment: therapeutic diphenylcyclopropenone sensitization with weekly scalp DPC. The donor pool consisted of alopecia patients aged 18 to 70 years, considered suitable for DPC. Overall study findings and caveats: With alopecia, donors may have immune responses unlike healthy people's. Expanded TCR sets contained significantly more large CDR3 similarity clusters than controls. TCRs above 1 in 1000 frequency did not change with DPC sensitization.

V shed 4 bases and J shed 4 bases, with 9 bases lying between them. CDR1 SGHKS and CDR2 YYEKEE come from the germline V gene (reference sequence). The CDR3 has 13 amino acids. For this clonotype: The antigen is unknown.

TCRdb reprocessed the RACE reads via MiXCR and lists one record per CDR3 protein. The data contain 250,000 or so distinct CDR3 sequences, roughly 7.4% of them singletons. The clonotype originates from a man younger than 30 with alopecia areata. Some clones in this sample may be carry-over from other donors' samples. The chain carries TRBV5-5 and TRBJ1-5; D gene unclear. Specimen: whole blood, collected in connection with sensitization to the hapten diphenylcyclopropenone (DPC). CDR3 nucleotides: TGTGCCAGCAGCAAGGGAAGAAATCAGCCCCAGCATTTT. Residues: CASSKGRNQPQHF.